The 5 T cell receptor beta chains reported below all come from one sample, sequenced in a study of blood T cell repertoires in COVID-19. Method: immunoSEQ multiplex PCR; TCRdb's copy keeps in-frame clones and lacks some. The repertoire consists of about 91,000 clones, with 75% to 85% occurring once and the leading ten covering roughly a tenth. Sequencing used peripheral blood. Receptors were obtained from a woman of 80 years or more with acute or convalescent COVID-19.

The rearrangement links TRBV28 to TRBJ2-4; 13 bases are a match to TRBD2. CDR1 MDHEN and CDR2 SYDVKM come from the germline V gene. The CDR3 is 16 amino acids. V shed 5 bases and J 6 bases; nucleotides not matched to a gene: 7. The CDR3 spells CASSRRTSGRVNIQYF. CDR3 sequence (DNA): TGTGCCAGCAGTCGTCGGACTAGCGGGAGAGTAAACATTCAGTACTTC. Full variable domain (remainder filled in from reference TRBV28 and TRBJ2-4): DVKVTQSSRYLVKRTGEKVFLECVQDMDHENMFWYRQDPGLGLRLIYFSYDVKMKEKGDIPEGYSVSREKKERFSLILESASTNQTSMYLCASSRRTSGRVNIQYFGAGTRLSVL.

This rearrangement joins TRBV9 to TRBJ2-5; 9 bases map to TRBD2. Trimming took 0 bases from V and 5 from J; bases not matched to a gene: 8. CDR3 length: 16 amino acids. CDR1 is SGDLS and CDR2 is YYNGEE in the germline V gene. The CDR3 loop is CASSVAGLAGRETQYF. DNA for the CDR3: TGTGCCAGCAGCGTAGCTGGCCTAGCGGGACGGGAGACCCAGTACTTC.

This clone appeared many times. The rearrangement joins TRBV4-2 to TRBJ2-7, with 9 bases that match TRBD2. CDR1 is LGHNA, CDR2 YNFKEQ, per germline. J gave up 3 bases and V 3 bases, and 6 bases lay outside the gene matches. The CDR3 sequence is 15 residues long. CDR3 sequence: CASSHSSGSSYEQYF. The CDR3 bases are TGTGCCAGCAGCCATAGTAGCGGGAGTAGCTACGAGCAGTACTTC.

The chain employs TRBV7-2 and TRBJ1-3; tentative D call: TRBD1 (5 bases). V lost 10 bases and J lost 4, with 14 bases in between. This CDR3 is 13 amino acids long. Germline values: CDR1 SGHTA, CDR2 FQGNSA. Written as DNA, the CDR3 is TGTGCCACCCGCCCGGGGGGGGGAAACACCATATATTTT. It yields the protein CATRPGGGNTIYF.

The CDR3 region is CASSLRGAGNQPQHF. In DNA form, the CDR3 reads TGTGCCAGCAGCTTACGGGGGGCAGGCAATCAGCCCCAGCATTTT. This chain links TRBV7-2 with TRBJ1-5; maybe TRBD1 (6 bases). CDR3 length equals 15 residues. The germline gives CDR1 SGHTA, CDR2 FQGNSA. V was trimmed by 2 bases and J by 2 bases, leaving 10 bases between them.